This entry describes one TCR beta chain. Its antigen is not yet known. Base qualities are not at hand, and no much larger clone is one base apart. The CDR3 goes from the cysteine to the phenylalanine over 15 residues. Left in the record is the CDR3 DNA by itself, 45 bases read in frame from the first base. Based on the germline V gene (reference sequence), the CDR1 and CDR2 sequences are MNHEY and SMNVEV. V lost 1 base and J lost 0 bases; the stretch between them is 7 bases long. The data were taken from a study of T cell repertoires in cytomegalovirus infection (dated 2019 in TCRdb). Context from the whole study: Because public TCR beta signatures pointed to carriage of CMV infection together with the matching HLA type, the HLA type of each donor mattered for the analysis.

The sequencer listed for this sample is Illumina HiSeq 1500. Starting from the raw public reads, TCRdb applied fastp trimming at Q25, assembled clones with MiXCR and retained in-frame beta chains. Identical CDR3 protein sequences are pooled into one entry, listed with their most common genes and DNA. The sample records approximately 500,000 distinct CDR3 sequences, 16% of which are singletons. Jointly, the top ten make up roughly a quarter of the sample. The study at large found these results: The ex vivo response was dominated by HLA-C-restricted CMV-specific TCR beta clonotypes, which also provided the single most frequent clonotype in two of eight donors. In both this cohort and an independent cohort of some 380 donors, the cumulative frequency of public TCR beta family members distinguished carriers of CMV infection plus the relevant HLA type.

What was sequenced was CD8+ T cells from PBMCs. The rearranged chain carries TRBV27 and TRBJ1-5; the D gene assignment is ambiguous. The clonotype originates from a human donor in good health (CMV status not recorded). Some clones in this sample may be carry-over from other donors' samples. The DNA is as follows: TGTGCCAGCAGTTTATACAGAAATAGCAATCAGCCCCAGCATTTT. Translated, it gives CASSLYRNSNQPQHF.